Listed below are T cell receptor beta chains from one sample, sequenced in a study of CD8 T cells in Susac syndrome. In TCRdb, the immunoSEQ multiplex PCR reads were re-called with MiXCR into one record per CDR3 protein. Among 150,000 to 200,000 distinct CDR3 sequences listed, approximately 96% were seen once. The sequencing sample was made of CD4+ T cells from PBMCs. The source is a human donor in good health. Both conserved end residues are trimmed from each CDR3.

V gene	J gene	CDR3 protein
TRBV5-6	TRBJ2-3	ASSFPNAAQQY
TRBV29-1	TRBJ2-1	SVGQLRNEQF
TRBV29-1	TRBJ2-1	SVRQGGDNEQF
TRBV7-2	TRBJ1-5	ASSIQTDQPQH
TRBV20-1	TRBJ2-1	SASGLAGGDNEQF
TRBV7-3	TRBJ2-3	ASSLNRASTDTQY
TRBV9	TRBJ1-4	ASSVQTGENEKLF
TRBV5-1	TRBJ2-3	ASSVDWADLDTQY
TRBV11-2	TRBJ2-1	ASTSGPYNEQF
TRBV5-4	TRBJ1-1	ASSLAEQGNTEAF
TRBV15	TRBJ2-5	AAGLQETQY
TRBV20-1	TRBJ2-5	SARTGGPTQY
TRBV29-1	TRBJ1-2	SVESVNYGYT
TRBV18	TRBJ2-5	ASSPPGIEGTQY
TRBV7-2	TRBJ1-3	ASSVGWQAGNTIY
TRBV9	TRBJ1-2	ASSVDDRGSRGYT
TRBV6-2/TRBV6-3	TRBJ2-1	ASRTYNEQF
TRBV6-5	TRBJ1-5	ASSYTRYGQGADQPQH
TRBV29-1	TRBJ1-1	SADLTNTEAF
TRBV15	TRBJ2-2	ATSRRDRDRGGELF
TRBV5-1	TRBJ2-1	ASSREAGSYNEQF
TRBV30	TRBJ2-7	AWSVQGVGEQY
TRBV15	TRBJ2-1	ATIAGLSYNEQF
TRBV12-3/TRBV12-4	TRBJ2-1	ASSLMGQGIHEQF
TRBV7-2	TRBJ2-5	ASSSPGERWAQY
TRBV10-3	TRBJ2-5	ACRGRDQETQY
TRBV9	TRBJ1-4	ASSVGHGTNEKLF
TRBV10-3	TRBJ2-7	ATEGGADYEQY
TRBV29-1	TRBJ1-1	RGQTNTEAF
TRBV3-1	TRBJ1-2	ASNQGGGYT
TRBV6-2/TRBV6-3	TRBJ1-5	ASSYRGSGQPQH
TRBV15	TRBJ2-3	ATSRVGIEDTQY
TRBV10-3	TRBJ2-7	AISESTAEIEQY
TRBV9	TRBJ2-1	ASSPRGNYNEQF
TRBV20-1	TRBJ2-5	SARAGQLQETQY
TRBV5-1	TRBJ2-2	ATTSSGYTGELF
TRBV30	TRBJ1-1	AWSGAGLEPF
TRBV12-3/TRBV12-4	TRBJ1-5	ASSMAGYNQPQH
TRBV9	TRBJ2-1	ASSERTGATWVEQF
TRBV20-1	TRBJ2-6	SAPPGTGANVLT
TRBV3-1	TRBJ1-2	ASSQDLEGADGYT
TRBV18	TRBJ1-5	ASSPNGGGDQPQH
TRBV7-9	TRBJ1-5	ASSLVVGDSNQPQH
TRBV28	TRBJ1-1	ASRPLQGDTEAF
TRBV20-1	TRBJ1-1	SARDLSPEAF
TRBV29-1	TRBJ2-1	SVGGGGGNEQF
TRBV29-1	TRBJ1-2	SVEGSGDPNYGYT
TRBV9	TRBJ2-3	ASSVPGGKDTQY
TRBV15	TRBJ2-2	ATSRDVLVTGELF
TRBV4-2	TRBJ2-2	ASSRPGLDNTGELF
TRBV4-3	TRBJ2-1	ASSQGLSPRNEQF
TRBV7-2	TRBJ2-3	ASSPWGGPTDTQY
TRBV20-1	TRBJ2-3	SARRPGRITDTQY